The T cell receptor beta chain described here comes from a study of blood T cell repertoires in COVID-19. Study background: Acute and convalescent COVID-19 specimens originated in the United States, Italy and Spain.

In the authors' workflow: The assay estimated nucleated cells by amplifying reference gene primers. Sequencing was performed with immunoSEQ multiplex PCR; in TCRdb, only in-frame clones are kept and a portion is missing. Clone size and the V and J calls come from that table; the DNA yielded D and trimming. The sample holds more than 100,000 clones, roughly 84% seen once. Trimming took off 2 bases at V and 0 bases at J, with 5 bases between the two ends. The germline CDR1 and CDR2 sequences are SGHTA and FQGTGA. The CDR3 is 15 amino acids. This chain connects TRBV7-3 to TRBJ2-6; D is uncertain. The sample was PBMCs or T cells enriched from blood (not recorded which). The sequence was obtained from a woman in her 30s who had recovered from COVID-19. The CDR3 is CASSLRYSGANVLTF. CDR3 in DNA: TGTGCCAGCAGCTTACGGTACTCTGGGGCCAACGTCCTGACTTTC. Full variable domain (remainder filled in from reference TRBV7-3 and TRBJ2-6): GAGVSQTPSNKVTEKGKYVELRCDPISGHTALYWYRQSLGQGPEFLIYFQGTGAADDSGLPNDRFFAVRPEGSVSTLKIQRTERGDSAVYLCASSLRYSGANVLTFGAGSRLTVL.